Below, 20 T cell receptor beta chains from the same sample are listed, as sequenced in a study of shared clonotypes between healthy human individuals. The assay was immunoSEQ multiplex PCR, and TCRdb's table has in-frame clones only and misses some. The sample has 550,000 to 850,000 clones; roughly 72% are singletons. The specimen sequenced was memory CD4+ T cells sorted from blood. Subset: CD45RA-negative fraction. These receptor sequences come from a woman in her twenties or thirties in good health.

The rearrangement links TRBV19 to TRBJ2-2, with D possibly TRBD2 on 6 matching bases. Per germline, CDR1 LNHDA and CDR2 SQIVND (reference sequence). V gave up 5 bases and J gave up 7 bases, with 14 bases separating them. The CDR3 loop spans 14 amino acids. This CDR3 reads CASSLRGTGGELFF. The CDR3 nucleotides are TGTGCCAGTAGTCTTCGGGGGACGGGCGGGGAGCTGTTTTTT.

V and J are TRBV5-5 and TRBJ1-1, with a possible D match to TRBD1 (5 bases). V dropped 4 bases and J dropped 0 bases, with 13 bases sitting between them. The CDR3 totals 15 residues. Germline CDR1 reads SGHKS; CDR2 reads YYEKEE (reference sequence). The CDR3 DNA sequence: TGTGCCAGCAGCCCGGATTGGGGCTTGAACACTGAAGCTTTCTTT. The encoded protein is CASSPDWGLNTEAFF.

This rearrangement joins TRBV27 to TRBJ1-6, with D possibly TRBD1 on 5 matching bases. The CDR3 is made up of 14 amino acids. Germline CDR1 is MNHEY and CDR2 is SMNVEV (reference sequence). Trimming shortened V by 3 bases and J by 9 bases, and 12 bases separated the two germline ends. CDR3 nucleotides: TGTGCCAGCAGTTTTGGAGGGGCCCTTTCACCCCTCCACTTT. This gives the protein CASSFGGALSPLHF.

This sequence joins TRBV5-1 and TRBJ2-7, with D perhaps given as TRBD1 or TRBD2 (5 bases each). V was trimmed by 1 base and J by 10 bases, leaving 12 bases between them. Germline loops: CDR1 SGHRS, CDR2 YFSETQ. The CDR3 has 12 residues. The CDR3 here is CASSLFLGDQYF. The CDR3 DNA reads as TGCGCCAGCAGCTTGTTCCTAGGGGACCAGTACTTC.

Comment on this clone: The sample has other DNA sequences that encode this CDR3 too. The chain has TRBV5-4 and TRBJ2-3; 12 bases align to TRBD2. The CDR3 spans 16 residues. Germline V lookup: CDR1 SGHNT, CDR2 YYREEE (reference sequence). Trimming at V came to 4 bases and at J to 0 bases, leaving 3 bases not matched to a gene. The CDR3: CASSQGTSGSTDTQYF. In DNA, the CDR3 is TGTGCCAGCAGCCAAGGGACTAGCGGGAGCACAGATACGCAGTATTTT.

The chain joins TRBV27 to TRBJ1-5; D remains unclear. Germline CDR1 MNHEY, CDR2 SMNVEV (reference sequence). The CDR3 has 13 residues. The V end was cut by 2 bases, the J end by 7 bases, with 9 bases between. The CDR3 region is CASSLGYGQPQHF. As DNA, the CDR3 is TGTGCCAGCAGTTTAGGGTACGGCCAGCCCCAGCATTTT.

The sample holds a few counts of this clone. This sequence joins TRBV6-1 and TRBJ2-6, with D possibly matching TRBD1 (6 bases). CDR1 and CDR2 from the germline V gene are MNHNS and SASEGT. Deletions cut 4 bases from V and 0 bases from J, with 16 bases between. The CDR3 totals 18 residues. CDR3 in DNA: TGTGCCAGCAGTGTGGGGACACCCTTTGGCTCTGGGGCCAACGTCCTGACTTTC. Residues: CASSVGTPFGSGANVLTF.

The chain recombines TRBV19 with TRBJ2-1; a possible D gene is TRBD1 (6 bases). The germline V gene has CDR1 LNHDA and CDR2 SQIVND (reference sequence). CDR3 length equals 14 residues. V lost 0 bases, J lost 8 bases, and 11 bases lay in between. The CDR3 is CASSIEQGYDEQFF. The CDR3 bases are TGTGCCAGTAGTATAGAGCAGGGGTATGATGAGCAGTTCTTC.

This clone turned up a few times. V gene TRBV10-3 combines with J gene TRBJ1-1; no clear D. Germline CDR1 ENHRY, CDR2 SYGVKD. The CDR3 runs to 14 residues. The germline V and J ends were trimmed by 7 bases and 0 bases, with 12 bases remaining between them. The CDR3 nucleotides read TGTGCCATCAACAGTCCGGCGATGAACACTGAAGCTTTCTTT. Translated, it gives CAINSPAMNTEAFF.

A note on this clone: Other DNA sequences of this sample code for an identical CDR3. The chain joins TRBV27 to TRBJ2-3; D is unresolved. This CDR3 spans 14 amino acids. The germline gives CDR1 MNHEY, CDR2 SMNVEV (reference sequence). Trimming shortened V by 5 bases and J by 1 base, and 10 bases separated the two germline ends. CDR3 region: CASSPDRGTDTQYF. For the CDR3, the DNA is TGTGCCAGCAGTCCGGACCGTGGCACAGATACGCAGTATTTT.

V usage is TRBV19 and J usage is TRBJ1-5; 10 nucleotides match TRBD1. Looked up from germline, CDR1 is LNHDA and CDR2 is SQIVND (reference sequence). The CDR3 has 15 residues. J was trimmed by 4 bases and V by 7 bases; bases with no gene match: 7. The CDR3 DNA sequence: TGTGCCAGTACCGGGACAGGGGTGGGGAATCAGCCCCAGCATTTT. The encoded protein is CASTGTGVGNQPQHF.

This clone came up a few times. The chain carries TRBV6-6 and TRBJ1-2; 7 bases fit TRBD1. After removal of 6 bases from V and 5 bases from J, the junction contained 9 bases not matched to a gene. This CDR3 has 14 amino acids. Germline V lookup: CDR1 MNHNY, CDR2 SVGAGI (reference sequence). CDR3 residues: CASSGTERGYGYTF. Written as DNA, the CDR3 is TGTGCCAGCAGCGGGACAGAACGAGGGTATGGCTACACCTTC.

The chain is built from TRBV27 and TRBJ1-2, with D unclear. The CDR3 is 15 residues long. Germline V CDR1 and CDR2: MNHEY, SMNVEV (reference sequence). The V end lost 6 bases, the J end lost 2 bases, and 16 bases lay between the germline ends. CDR3 DNA: TGTGCCAGCAGGAGAACTGGAGAGGGCAACTATGGCTACACCTTC. This sequence encodes CASRRTGEGNYGYTF.

The chain couples TRBV11-2 to TRBJ2-4, with TRBD1 as a possible D gene (6 bases). CDR1 SGHAT and CDR2 FQNNGV come from the germline V gene. The CDR3 loop spans 16 amino acids. V was cut by 5 bases and J by 0 bases, with 14 bases left in between. The CDR3 DNA sequence: TGTGCCAGCAGCAACCGGGACACTTTAGCCAAAAACATTCAGTACTTC. Its protein product is CASSNRDTLAKNIQYF.

This clone was seen a handful of times. This CDR3 reads CASSQVAGVAYEQYF. The DNA of the CDR3 is TGTGCCAGCAGCCAAGTGGCAGGGGTCGCCTACGAGCAGTACTTC. The rearrangement joins TRBV14 to TRBJ2-5, with D tentatively TRBD1 (6 bases). TRBJ2-7 explains the end of the DNA better; the J call may be wrong. Germline V lookup: CDR1 SGHDN, CDR2 FVKESK. This CDR3 region has 15 residues.

This clone came up many times. The chain combines TRBV29-1 with TRBJ1-3; D is ambiguous. CDR3 length equals 14 residues. Deletions cut 7 bases from V and 0 bases from J, with 13 bases between. CDR1 and CDR2 from the germline V gene are SQVTM and ANQGSEA. The CDR3 sequence: CSGVDYSSGNTIYF. In DNA, the CDR3 is TGCAGCGGAGTCGATTACTCCTCTGGAAACACCATATATTTT.

This clone was counted a single time. A much larger clone differs from this one at a single base, so this may be a read error. J is TRBJ2-7 and V is TRBV27, with TRBD1 as a possible D gene (5 bases). Trimming stripped 6 bases from V and 1 base from J, with 10 bases between. CDR1 is MNHEY and CDR2 is SMNVEV in the germline V gene (reference sequence). The CDR3 has 13 residues. The CDR3 here is CASSRVPSYEQYF. DNA of the CDR3: TGTGCCAGCAGCAGGGTACCTTCCTACGAGCAGTACTTC.

The rearrangement uses TRBV10-3 and TRBJ2-1, with D tentatively TRBD1 or TRBD2 (5 bases each). CDR3 size: 16 residues. The V gene lost 2 bases and the J gene lost 0 bases, with 11 bases spanning the gap. Germline V gives CDR1 ENHRY, CDR2 SYGVKD. CDR3 sequence: CAISEGGDNSYNEQFF. The CDR3 DNA reads as TGTGCCATCAGTGAGGGGGGAGACAACTCCTACAATGAGCAGTTCTTC.

CDR3 in amino acids: CASSMGGGDRFGTEAFF. CDR3 bases: TGTGCCAGTAGTATGGGCGGGGGGGACAGGTTTGGCACTGAAGCTTTCTTT. This chain joins TRBV19 and TRBJ1-1; 8 bases map to TRBD1. The CDR3 runs 17 residues. J was trimmed by 4 bases and V by 3 bases; bases with no gene match: 13. Germline V gene data show CDR1 as LNHDA and CDR2 as SQIVND (reference sequence).

This clone was counted a few times. This CDR3 reads CASTLNRIEAFF. In nucleotides, the CDR3 is TGTGCCAGCACCCTAAACAGGATTGAAGCTTTCTTT. This sequence joins TRBV28 and TRBJ1-1, with D perhaps matching TRBD1 (5 bases). The CDR3 is 12 residues long. The ends were cut back, 7 bases at V and 7 bases at J, with 13 bases in the middle. CDR1 is MDHEN and CDR2 is SYDVKM in the germline V gene.